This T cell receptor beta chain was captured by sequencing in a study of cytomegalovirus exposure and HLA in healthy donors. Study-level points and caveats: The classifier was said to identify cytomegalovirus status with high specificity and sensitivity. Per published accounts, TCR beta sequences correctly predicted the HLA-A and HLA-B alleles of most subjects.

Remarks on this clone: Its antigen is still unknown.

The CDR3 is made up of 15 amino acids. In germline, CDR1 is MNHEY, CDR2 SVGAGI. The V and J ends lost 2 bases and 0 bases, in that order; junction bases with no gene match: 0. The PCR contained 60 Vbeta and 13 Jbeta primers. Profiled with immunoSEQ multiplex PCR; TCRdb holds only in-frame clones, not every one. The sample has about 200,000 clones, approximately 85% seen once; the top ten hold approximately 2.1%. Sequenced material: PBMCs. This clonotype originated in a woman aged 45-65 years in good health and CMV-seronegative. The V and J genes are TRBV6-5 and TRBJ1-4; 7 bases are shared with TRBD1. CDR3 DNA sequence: TGTGCCAGCAGTTACGACAGGGCAACTAATGAAAAACTGTTTTTT. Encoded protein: CASSYDRATNEKLFF.